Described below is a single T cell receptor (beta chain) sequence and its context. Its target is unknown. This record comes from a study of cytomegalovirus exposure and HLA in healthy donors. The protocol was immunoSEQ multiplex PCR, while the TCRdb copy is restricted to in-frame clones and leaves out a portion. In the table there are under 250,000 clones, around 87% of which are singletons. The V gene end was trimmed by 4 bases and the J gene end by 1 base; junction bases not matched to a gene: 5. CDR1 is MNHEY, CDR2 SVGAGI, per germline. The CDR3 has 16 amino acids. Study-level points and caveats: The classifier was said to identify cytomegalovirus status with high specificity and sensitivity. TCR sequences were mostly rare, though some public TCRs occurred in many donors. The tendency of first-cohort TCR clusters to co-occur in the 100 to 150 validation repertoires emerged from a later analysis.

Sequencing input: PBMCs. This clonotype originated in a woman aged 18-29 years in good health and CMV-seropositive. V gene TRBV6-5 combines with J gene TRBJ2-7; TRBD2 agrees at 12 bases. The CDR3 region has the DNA TGTGCCAGCAGTTTTCTAGCGGGAGGGACTTCCTACGAGCAGTACTTC. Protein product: CASSFLAGGTSYEQYF.